A selection of T cell receptor beta chains follows, all from one sample in a study of control samples from healthy donors and cancer patients. The repertoire was sequenced with immunoSEQ multiplex PCR; TCRdb's copy has only in-frame clones and lacks some. The sample carries some 150,000 clones, about 94% recorded once. Input material: PBMCs. All receptors come from a man between 60 and 75 years old with colorectal cancer. Each CDR3 is given with its conserved first and last residue. A D gene is named only where the DNA matches it firmly. The size field is filled for only some rows; it gives once, few, many or a size class.

j_gene,abundance,v_gene,d_gene,CDR3aa,CDR3nt
TRBJ1-5,.,TRBV19,TRBD1,CASSGTGTSNQPQHF,TGTGCCAGTAGCGGGACAGGGACTAGCAATCAGCCCCAGCATTTT
TRBJ2-7,.,TRBV12-3/TRBV12-4,.,CASSFTGIYEQYF,TGTGCCAGCAGTTTTACCGGAATCTACGAGCAGTACTTC
TRBJ1-1,.,TRBV6-5,.,CASSYSSGREAFF,TGTGCCAGCAGTTACTCGTCGGGGAGGGAAGCTTTCTTT
TRBJ1-1,.,TRBV18,TRBD1,CASSPPIGQGGTEAFF,TGTGCCAGCTCACCACCTATTGGACAGGGGGGGACTGAAGCTTTCTTT
TRBJ2-1,.,TRBV29-1,TRBD2,CSVAHNLVREDEQFF,TGCAGCGTTGCGCATAATTTGGTCCGGGAGGATGAGCAGTTCTTC
TRBJ1-5,.,TRBV7-2,.,CASSPRQNQPQHF,TGTGCCAGCAGCCCCCGGCAGAATCAGCCCCAGCATTTT
TRBJ1-2,.,TRBV12-3/TRBV12-4,.,CASSFDGFDGYTF,TGTGCCAGCAGTTTCGACGGTTTTGATGGCTACACCTTC
TRBJ2-5,.,TRBV18,TRBD2,CASSRGVQETQYF,TGTGCCAGCTCTCGGGGGGTACAAGAGACCCAGTACTTC
TRBJ1-6,.,TRBV3-1/TRBV3-2,.,CASSTTDNSPLHF,TGTGCCAGCAGTACGACGGATAATTCACCCCTCCACTTT
TRBJ1-2,once,TRBV27,TRBD1,CASRTPGQGHYGYTF,TGTGCCAGCAGGACACCGGGACAGGGCCACTATGGCTACACCTTC
TRBJ2-2,once,TRBV9,TRBD2,CASSVVAGGNTGELFF,TGTGCCAGCAGCGTAGTAGCGGGGGGCAACACCGGGGAGCTGTTTTTT
TRBJ1-6,.,TRBV19,TRBD1,CASRQGANSPLHF,TGTGCCAGTAGACAGGGGGCGAATTCACCCCTCCACTTT
TRBJ2-5,.,TRBV7-2,.,CASSFGGKGETQYF,TGTGCCAGCAGCTTTGGCGGAAAGGGAGAGACCCAGTACTTC
TRBJ1-5,.,TRBV28,.,CASRSAGTGNQPQHF,TGTGCCAGCAGATCCGCGGGGACGGGGAATCAGCCCCAGCATTTT
TRBJ1-1,.,TRBV9,.,CASSLSPGSSEAFF,TGTGCCAGCAGCTTATCCCCCGGGAGCTCTGAAGCTTTCTTT
TRBJ1-3,.,TRBV6-1,.,CASSESGYFSGNTIYF,TGTGCCAGCAGTGAATCAGGGTATTTTTCTGGAAACACCATATATTTT
TRBJ2-5,few,TRBV7-9,.,CASLGRNQETQYF,TGTGCCAGCCTGGGGCGGAACCAAGAGACCCAGTACTTC
TRBJ2-7,.,TRBV11-2,.,CASSLERAGEGYEQYF,TGTGCCAGCAGCTTAGAGCGGGCAGGGGAGGGGTACGAGCAGTACTTC
TRBJ1-1,.,TRBV5-5,.,CASSWGGGTRNTEAFF,TGTGCCAGCAGCTGGGGAGGGGGGACAAGGAACACTGAAGCTTTCTTT
TRBJ1-1,.,TRBV5-1,TRBD1,CASSKTTGPNTEAFF,TGCGCCAGCAGCAAGACGACAGGGCCAAACACTGAAGCTTTCTTT
TRBJ2-5,.,TRBV29-1,.,CSVTGPEETQYF,TGCAGCGTTACAGGACCCGAAGAGACCCAGTACTTC
TRBJ1-1,.,TRBV5-6,TRBD1,CASSPVRTGGNTEAFF,TGTGCCAGCAGCCCCGTCCGGACAGGGGGGAACACTGAAGCTTTCTTT
TRBJ2-3,.,TRBV3-1/TRBV3-2,TRBD2,CASSEWAGGITDTQYF,TGTGCCAGCAGCGAGTGGGCGGGGGGGATAACAGATACGCAGTATTTT
TRBJ2-5,.,TRBV3-1/TRBV3-2,.,CASSQDWVETQYF,TGTGCCAGCAGCCAAGATTGGGTAGAGACCCAGTACTTC
TRBJ2-1,once,TRBV6-2/TRBV6-3,.,CASSYPSNEGQFF,TGTGCCAGCAGTTACCCCTCCAATGAGGGGCAGTTCTTC
TRBJ1-3,.,TRBV5-5,.,CASSLAGGGGSGNTIYF,TGTGCCAGCAGCTTGGCTGGTGGAGGAGGGTCTGGAAACACCATATATTTT
TRBJ2-2,.,TRBV11-3,TRBD1,CASSPRTGGASGELFF,TGTGCCAGCAGCCCTAGGACAGGGGGCGCCTCCGGGGAGCTGTTTTTT
TRBJ2-3,.,TRBV9,TRBD2,CASSVAAGVSDTQYF,TGTGCCAGCAGCGTAGCAGCGGGGGTGTCAGATACGCAGTATTTT
TRBJ2-7,.,TRBV28,.,CASTPPSYEQYF,TGTGCCAGCACCCCCCCAAGCTACGAGCAGTACTTC
TRBJ2-4,.,TRBV7-2,.,CASTLPAIDIQYF,TGTGCCAGCACCCTCCCGGCGATTGACATTCAGTACTTC
TRBJ2-3,.,TRBV9,TRBD2,CASSVGNSGGDTQYF,TGTGCCAGCAGCGTAGGGAATAGCGGGGGAGATACGCAGTATTTT
TRBJ2-3,.,TRBV27,.,CASSPGRDTDTQYF,TGTGCCAGCAGTCCCGGTAGAGACACAGATACGCAGTATTTT
TRBJ2-1,.,TRBV6-2/TRBV6-3,.,CASSQNSISYNEQFF,TGTGCCAGCAGCCAAAACAGTATATCCTACAATGAGCAGTTCTTC
TRBJ1-3,.,TRBV6-6,.,CASSYREGGNTIYF,TGTGCCAGCAGTTACAGGGAGGGCGGAAACACCATATATTTT
TRBJ1-1,.,TRBV6-5,TRBD1,CASSFRDRATEAFF,TGTGCCAGCAGTTTCCGGGACAGGGCCACTGAAGCTTTCTTT
TRBJ2-1,.,TRBV6-2/TRBV6-3,.,CASSYSFQLGHAEQFF,TGTGCCAGCAGTTACTCGTTTCAGCTTGGTCACGCTGAGCAGTTCTTC
TRBJ1-1,.,TRBV6-5,TRBD1,CASSLGQGSEAFF,TGTGCCAGCAGTCTGGGACAGGGCTCTGAAGCTTTCTTT
TRBJ1-1,.,TRBV28,.,CASSFRGRGRMNTEAFF,TGTGCCAGCAGTTTTCGGGGCAGGGGAAGAATGAACACTGAAGCTTTCTTT
TRBJ1-2,.,TRBV10-3,TRBD1,CAISESPGQGGFSGYTF,TGTGCCATCAGTGAGTCACCGGGACAGGGTGGTTTCAGCGGCTACACCTTC
TRBJ2-5,.,TRBV27,.,CASSLGPGRGYQETQYF,TGTGCCAGCAGTTTAGGACCAGGGAGAGGCTACCAAGAGACCCAGTACTTC
TRBJ2-3,.,TRBV6-2/TRBV6-3,TRBD1,CASSPDRGRTDTQYF,TGTGCCAGCAGTCCGGACAGGGGGCGCACAGATACGCAGTATTTT
TRBJ2-5,few,TRBV12-3/TRBV12-4,.,CASSLQETQYF,TGTGCCAGCAGTCTCCAAGAGACCCAGTACTTC
TRBJ1-5,.,TRBV19,.,CASRARSNQPQHF,TGTGCCAGTAGGGCACGGAGCAATCAGCCCCAGCATTTT
TRBJ2-3,.,TRBV7-2,TRBD1,CASSSQGVTDTQYF,TGTGCCAGCAGCTCACAGGGGGTCACAGATACGCAGTATTTT
TRBJ2-2,.,TRBV5-4,.,CASRRGGDTGELFF,TGTGCCAGCAGGCGAGGAGGTGACACCGGGGAGCTGTTTTTT
TRBJ1-2,.,TRBV5-4,.,CASSLGQAPLYGYTF,TGTGCCAGCAGCTTGGGACAGGCTCCCCTCTATGGCTACACCTTC
TRBJ1-3,.,TRBV18,.,CASSPLNRNRDSGNTIYF,TGTGCCAGCTCACCACTAAACCGCAACAGGGACTCTGGAAACACCATATATTTT
TRBJ2-5,.,TRBV24-1,TRBD1,CATSSGDRGGQETQYF,TGTGCCACCAGTTCGGGAGACAGGGGTGGCCAAGAGACCCAGTACTTC
TRBJ1-4,.,TRBV18,.,CASSPPGGSEKLFF,TGTGCCAGCTCACCACCCGGGGGGAGTGAAAAACTGTTTTTT
TRBJ1-5,.,TRBV19,.,CASTQSQGRGNQPQHF,TGTGCCAGTACCCAATCACAGGGTAGAGGCAATCAGCCCCAGCATTTT
TRBJ1-4,few,TRBV7-8,.,CASSKYGRDSNEKLFF,TGTGCCAGCAGCAAGTACGGCCGGGATTCTAATGAAAAACTGTTTTTT
TRBJ1-6,.,TRBV19,.,CASSSAGRGTPLHF,TGTGCCAGTAGTTCTGCCGGGAGAGGAACACCCCTCCACTTT
TRBJ1-6,.,TRBV2,.,CASSDRGFTYNSPLHF,TGTGCCAGCAGTGATCGTGGGTTCACCTATAATTCACCCCTCCACTTT
TRBJ2-7,.,TRBV13,.,CASSPRRDGSYEQYF,TGTGCCAGCAGCCCCCGGAGGGATGGCTCCTACGAGCAGTACTTC